This TCR beta chain is from a study of cytomegalovirus exposure and HLA in healthy donors. Study results and caveats: Follow-up analysis seemed to connect common viral pathogens with several of the most significant clusters identified.

With 60 Vbeta and 13 Jbeta primers, the PCR was carried out. The repertoire was sequenced with immunoSEQ multiplex PCR; TCRdb's copy has only in-frame clones and lacks some. This sample yields fewer than 200,000 clones, of which roughly 80% are seen a single time; 2.4% belongs to the top ten. Notes on this clone: The antigen is not known.

Trimming left V 2 bases short and J 1 base short, with 8 bases between. The CDR3 loop spans 14 amino acids. From germline, CDR1 is LNHDA and CDR2 SQIVND (reference sequence). The source is a man aged 55 to 70 in good health and CMV-seronegative. Input material: PBMCs. This chain connects TRBV19 to TRBJ2-5, with unresolved D. CDR3 sequence reads: CASSITPSQETQYF. For the CDR3, the DNA is TGTGCCAGTAGTATAACACCTTCCCAAGAGACCCAGTACTTC.